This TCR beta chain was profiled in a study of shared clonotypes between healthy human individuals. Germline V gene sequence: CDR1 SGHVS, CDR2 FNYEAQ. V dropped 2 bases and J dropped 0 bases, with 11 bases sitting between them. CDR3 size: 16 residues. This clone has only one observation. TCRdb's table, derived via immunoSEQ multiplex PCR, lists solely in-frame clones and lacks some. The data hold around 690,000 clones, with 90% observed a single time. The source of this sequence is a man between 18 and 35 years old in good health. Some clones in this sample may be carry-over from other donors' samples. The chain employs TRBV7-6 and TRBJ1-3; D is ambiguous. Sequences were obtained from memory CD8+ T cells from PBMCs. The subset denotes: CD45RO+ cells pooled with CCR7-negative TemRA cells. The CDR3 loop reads CASSLSGFSSGNTIYF. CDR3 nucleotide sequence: TGTGCCAGCAGCTTAAGTGGTTTCAGCTCTGGAAACACCATATATTTT.